This T cell receptor (beta chain) was documented in a study of blood T cell repertoires in COVID-19. Overall study context: Donors in the United States, Italy and Spain gave samples during acute or convalescent COVID-19. Sample material is recorded as cDNA or gDNA derived from T cells, B-cell-depleted T cells, or PBMCs.

Original processing methods: Amplified reference gene primers provided the basis for estimating nucleated cell counts. Profiled with immunoSEQ multiplex PCR; TCRdb holds only in-frame clones, not every one. That table supplies the V and J calls and clone size; D and trimming were determined from the DNA. The repertoire consists of about 230,000 clones, with around 80% occurring once and the leading ten covering under 2%. Trimming cost V 5 bases and J 9 bases; bases outside gene matches: 16. The CDR3 loop spans 19 amino acids. CDR1 is KGHDR and CDR2 is SFDVKD in the germline V gene. The sequence came from a man between 60 and 75 years old who had recovered from COVID-19. Sequenced: PBMCs or T cells enriched from blood (not recorded which). The J gene is TRBJ2-1, the V gene TRBV24-1, with TRBD2 matching over 15 bases. CDR3 sequence reads: CATSAPRPGTSGGPREQFF. As DNA, the CDR3 is TGTGCCACCAGTGCCCCACGCCCCGGGACTAGCGGGGGGCCCCGTGAGCAGTTCTTC.